The clone carrying this T cell receptor beta chain has at least ten counts. Its antigen is unidentified. The data are from a study of regulatory T cells in long-lasting Graves disease. About the study: Persistent cases were those of Graves' disease that involved over 5 years of antithyroid drugs with positive TSH receptor antibodies. Findings and limits, study-wide: Sample size, which was small, may have reduced accuracy.

Time point in this sample: persistent/refractory GD, antithyroid drugs over 5 years with positive TRAb. Scientists built the TCR library using RNA that was extracted from PBMCs. HTBI primers from iRepertoire and Arm-PCR of CDR3 regions yielded the TCR beta libraries. TCRdb passed the multiplex PCR reads through MiXCR, listing each CDR3 protein once. The top ten hold less than 25% of the sample, which has over 350,000 distinct CDR3 sequences, less than 25% seen once. This CDR3 has 15 residues. Germline values: CDR1 LGHDT, CDR2 YNNKEL (reference sequence). With V trimmed by 4 bases and J by 6 bases, 7 bases remained unmatched.

The clonotype comes from a female donor with Graves disease. The V call is TRBV3-1, the J call TRBJ1-5, with 9 bases identical to TRBD1. This material consisted of peripheral blood mononuclear cells (PBMCs), taken when the disease was refractory, from a patient treated with antithyroid drugs. The CDR3 region is CASSPGTGLRQPQHF. The CDR3 DNA reads as TGTGCCAGCAGCCCCGGGACAGGGCTACGTCAGCCCCAGCATTTT.